A single sample is the source of the 24 T cell receptor beta chains below, sequenced in a study of quantifying T cell responses using KT2 cells. In the study overall: TCR alpha and beta constant-region primers primed reverse transcription of RNA.

An oligo carrying a UMI was ligated to the cDNA 3' end. The first PCR ran approximately 4 cycles with an equimolar RC1.1 and RC1.2 beta primer mix. TCRdb recomputed calls from the UMI-ligation and nested PCR reads with MiXCR, one row per CDR3 protein. Here the sample spans tens of thousands of distinct CDR3 sequences, about 7.1% being singletons. Sequenced: PBMCs spiked with cells of the T cell clone KT2. These TCRs come from a human donor.

V gene TRBV2 combines with J gene TRBJ2-3, with TRBD2 as a possible D gene (5 bases). V was trimmed by 7 bases and J by 0 bases, leaving 11 bases between them. Per germline, CDR1 SNHLY and CDR2 FYNNEI. This CDR3 has 14 residues. In DNA, the CDR3 is TGTGCCAGCATGTCCAGCGGAAGCACAGATACGCAGTATTTT. Amino acid sequence: CASMSSGSTDTQYF.

This clonotype was counted between two and nine times. J is TRBJ2-5 and V is TRBV2; D assignment may be TRBD1 or TRBD2 (5 bases each). This CDR3 region has 14 residues. Trimming took 5 bases from V and 5 from J, leaving 15 bases between them. CDR1 and CDR2 (germline): SNHLY, FYNNEI. The CDR3 loop is CASSTGSGVETQYF. CDR3 nucleotide sequence: TGTGCCAGCAGTACAGGATCCGGGGTGGAGACCCAGTACTTC.

A few counts support this clonotype. The chain couples TRBV18 to TRBJ2-7, with D tentatively TRBD1 (6 bases). The CDR3 loop spans 14 amino acids. Per germline, CDR1 KGHSH and CDR2 LQKENI. The ends were cut back, 2 bases at V and 0 bases at J, with 8 bases in the middle. CDR3 loop: CASSPTGTSYEQYF. The CDR3 DNA is TGTGCCAGCTCACCAACAGGGACCTCCTACGAGCAGTACTTC.

The chain is built from TRBV4-2 and TRBJ2-4; D might be TRBD1 (6 bases). The germline gives CDR1 LGHNA, CDR2 YNFKEQ. This CDR3 is built from 16 residues. V lost 4 bases, J lost 0 bases, and 13 bases lay in between. The CDR3 sequence is CASSPKGTQAKNIQYF. CDR3 DNA sequence: TGTGCCAGCAGCCCCAAAGGGACACAAGCCAAAAACATTCAGTACTTC.

The sample holds a few counts of this clonotype. V and J are TRBV20-1 and TRBJ2-3, with D unclear. The V and J ends lost 5 bases and 0 bases respectively, with 15 bases between them. Germline V gives CDR1 DFQATT, CDR2 SNEGSKA (reference sequence). CDR3 length equals 15 residues. The CDR3 reads CSAHHAQKSTDTQYF. CDR3 bases: TGCAGTGCTCACCATGCACAGAAAAGCACAGATACGCAGTATTTT.

This clonotype was recorded at least ten times. V and J are TRBV12-3 or TRBV12-4 and TRBJ1-5, with D maybe TRBD1 (5 bases). The CDR3 totals 15 residues. V lost 1 base and J 1 base, leaving 8 bases between the germline ends. The CDR3 DNA follows: TGTGCCAGCAGTTTAGGGGGGGGAAGCAATCAGCCCCAGCATTTT. This codes for CASSLGGGSNQPQHF.

The gene calls are TRBV4-1 and TRBJ2-2; 10 bases line up with TRBD1. Per germline, CDR1 MGHRA and CDR2 YSYEKL. The CDR3 loop spans 15 amino acids. V dropped 3 bases and J dropped 9; count of bases not matched to a gene: 7. CDR3 coding DNA: TGCGCCAGCAGCCACGAGACAGGGGGCGAGTGGGAGCTGTTTTTT. Protein sequence: CASSHETGGEWELFF.

This clonotype was found many times. The chain carries TRBV24-1 and TRBJ1-1; unclear D gene. Trimming took 1 base from V and 0 from J, leaving 8 bases between them. Germline loops: CDR1 KGHDR, CDR2 SFDVKD. CDR3 length: 15 amino acids. The CDR3 here is CATSDFGLMNTEAFF. CDR3 in DNA: TGTGCCACCAGTGATTTCGGACTTATGAACACTGAAGCTTTCTTT.

The J gene is TRBJ2-7, the V gene TRBV5-1; TRBD2 might be the D (5 bases). The CDR3 is made up of 14 amino acids. V was pared by 4 bases and J by 3 bases, with 14 bases between. Germline lookup yields CDR1 SGHRS and CDR2 YFSETQ. In nucleotides, the CDR3 is TGCGCCAGCAGCCCGTGGACTGGTGACTACGAGCAGTACTTC. Translation: CASSPWTGDYEQYF.

This clonotype was seen a handful of times. The CDR3 region is CASRPPGTWDGYTF. The CDR3 coding sequence is TGTGCCAGCAGACCCCCCGGGACGTGGGATGGCTACACCTTC. This chain links TRBV6-2 or TRBV6-3 with TRBJ1-2, with D perhaps TRBD1 (5 bases). V was clipped by 6 bases and J by 6 bases, with 17 bases between them. The length of the CDR3 is 14 residues. CDR1 and CDR2 from the germline V gene are MNHEY and SVGEGT.

This clonotype showed up many times. The gene calls are TRBV7-2 and TRBJ2-7; no clear D gene. There are 12 residues in the CDR3. V was clipped by 3 bases and J by 2 bases, with 5 bases between them. Germline assignment: CDR1 SGHTA and CDR2 FQGNSA. The CDR3 DNA follows: TGTGCCAGCAGCTTTTCTACCTACGAGCAGTACTTC. Translation gives CASSFSTYEQYF.

This clonotype was observed at least ten times. The CDR3 sequence: CASKWDTADATNEKLFF. The CDR3 DNA sequence: TGTGCCAGCAAGTGGGACACGGCAGATGCAACTAATGAAAAACTGTTTTTT. This chain links TRBV2 with TRBJ1-4; D is perhaps TRBD1 (6 bases). This CDR3 spans 17 amino acids. Germline CDR1 is SNHLY and CDR2 is FYNNEI. V gave up 7 bases and J gave up 0 bases, with 18 bases separating them. Together with reference TRBV2 and TRBJ1-4, the CDR3 gives the full variable domain: EPEVTQTPSHQVTQMGQEVILRCVPISNHLYFYWYRQILGQKVEFLVSFYNNEISEKSEIFDDQFSVERPDGSNFTLKIRSTKLEDSAMYFCASKWDTADATNEKLFFGSGTQLSVL.

A remark on this clonotype: Because it lacks the conserved phenylalanine or tryptophan at the end, this CDR3 is likely a read error. The chain is built from TRBV2 and TRBJ1-2, with D unresolved. The V end was cut by 0 bases, the J end by 4 bases, with 6 bases between. The CDR3 length is 13 residues. CDR1 SNHLY and CDR2 FYNNEI come from the germline V gene. The chain's CDR3 is CASSEALFYGYTL. In nucleotides, the CDR3 is TGTGCCAGCAGTGAAGCGTTGTTCTATGGCTACACCCTC.

This clonotype was counted ten times or more. The chain joins TRBV15 to TRBJ2-1; no reliable D call. The CDR3 sequence is 14 residues long. V dropped 1 base and J dropped 7 bases, with 11 bases sitting between them. Germline values: CDR1 LNHNV, CDR2 YYDKDF (reference sequence). As DNA, the CDR3 is TGTGCCACCAGCAGAGTCCTAACCGGGAATGAGCAGTTCTTC. Translating it yields CATSRVLTGNEQFF.

In this sample, this clonotype turned up a few times. The J gene is TRBJ1-1, the V gene TRBV19; D remains ambiguous. This CDR3 has 14 amino acids. The ends were cut back, 5 bases at V and 0 bases at J, with 10 bases in the middle. Per the germline V gene, CDR1 is LNHDA and CDR2 is SQIVND (reference sequence). CDR3 protein: CASSRPAVNTEAFF. In DNA form, the CDR3 reads TGTGCCAGTAGTCGGCCAGCGGTGAACACTGAAGCTTTCTTT.

In this sample, this clonotype turned up many times. This rearrangement joins TRBV10-1 to TRBJ1-1, with 7 bases aligning to TRBD1. J lost 5 bases, V lost 0 bases, and 6 bases had no gene match. Germline CDR1 WNHNN, CDR2 SYGVQD (reference sequence). CDR3 size: 15 residues. The CDR3 loop is CASSESRQGETEAFF. The DNA for the CDR3 is TGCGCCAGCAGTGAGTCGCGACAGGGTGAGACTGAAGCTTTCTTT.

V and J are TRBV6-6 and TRBJ2-5; D is unclear. The germline V gene has CDR1 MNHNY and CDR2 SVGAGI (reference sequence). The CDR3 sequence is 13 residues long. The ends were cut back, 2 bases at V and 2 bases at J, with 6 bases in the middle. CDR3 loop: CASSYGRQETQYF. CDR3 sequence (DNA): TGTGCCAGCAGTTACGGACGGCAAGAGACCCAGTACTTC.

This clonotype appeared many times. The chain uses TRBV5-1 and TRBJ2-5; D gene uncertain. Germline V gene sequence: CDR1 SGHRS, CDR2 YFSETQ. The CDR3 has 15 amino acids. The ends were cut back, 0 bases at V and 4 bases at J, with 13 bases in the middle. This chain's CDR3 is CASSLGGRRGETQYF. Written as DNA, the CDR3 is TGCGCCAGCAGCTTGGGCGGTAGGAGAGGAGAGACCCAGTACTTC.

V is TRBV29-1 and J is TRBJ2-7; D is perhaps TRBD1 or TRBD2 (5 bases each). V was shortened by 7 bases and J by 3 bases, with 13 bases between the two germline ends. Germline V gene lookup returns CDR1 SQVTM and CDR2 ANQGSEA. The CDR3 totals 12 residues. The CDR3 region is CSAEGPDYEQYF. In nucleotides, the CDR3 is TGCAGCGCCGAGGGGCCAGACTACGAGCAGTACTTC.

This clonotype was seen ten or more times. The rearrangement links TRBV20-1 to TRBJ2-7; D gene uncertain. The CDR3 is made up of 11 amino acids. The germline CDR1 and CDR2 sequences are DFQATT and SNEGSKA (reference sequence). V was cut by 6 bases and J by 1 base, with 7 bases left in between. Here the CDR3 reads CSAHVSYEQYF. DNA of the CDR3: TGCAGTGCCCACGTTTCCTACGAGCAGTACTTC.

This clonotype was seen ten or more times. The chain carries TRBV5-5 and TRBJ2-2; TRBD2 matches 15 bases. The junction had 12 bases not matched to a gene; V was cut back by 4 bases and J by 2 bases. Germline-derived CDR1 and CDR2 are SGHKS and YYEKEE (reference sequence). This CDR3 comprises 20 residues. In DNA form, the CDR3 reads TGTGCCAGCAGCCAAGCAAACGGACTAGCGGGGGGGGGAAACACCGGGGAGCTGTTTTTT. Protein product: CASSQANGLAGGGNTGELFF.

This chain connects TRBV6-1 to TRBJ1-1; D not certain. The CDR3 loop spans 12 amino acids. Per germline, CDR1 MNHNS and CDR2 SASEGT. Trimming left V 4 bases short and J 10 bases short, with 13 bases between. The CDR3 reads CASSVPNGIAFF. The CDR3 region has the DNA TGTGCCAGCAGTGTCCCGAATGGAATAGCTTTCTTT.

This clonotype turned up a few times. The chain is built from TRBV5-1 and TRBJ2-5, with 9 positions matching TRBD2. From germline, CDR1 is SGHRS and CDR2 YFSETQ. Losses at the gene ends were 0 bases for V and 5 bases for J; bases not matched to a gene: 8. This CDR3 spans 16 amino acids. The CDR3 DNA reads TGCGCCAGCAGCTTGGTCGGCGGGGGGGCTGCCGAGACCCAGTACTTC. Translated: CASSLVGGGAAETQYF.

This clonotype was seen a handful of times. The V gene is TRBV27, the J gene TRBJ2-7, with D perhaps matching TRBD1 or TRBD2 (5 bases each). Germline V CDR1 and CDR2: MNHEY, SMNVEV (reference sequence). V gave up 6 bases and J gave up 6 bases, with 21 bases separating them. This CDR3 has 15 amino acids. The CDR3 region has the DNA TGTGCCAGCAGCGAGATCGAGAGGGGACGGGGCGAGCAGTACTTC. Translated: CASSEIERGRGEQYF.